What follows is one T cell receptor (beta chain) and its context. The target antigen is unknown. The data stem from a study of T cell repertoires in cytomegalovirus infection. CDR3 length: 15 amino acids. Germline V gives CDR1 SGHVS, CDR2 FQNEAQ. The V gene lost 1 base and the J gene lost 1 base, with 11 bases spanning the gap. Each CDR3 protein is one row after TCRdb ran MiXCR on the reads. The sample lists about 100,000 distinct CDR3 sequences, roughly 39% occurring once. V gene TRBV7-8 combines with J gene TRBJ2-7; D gene ambiguous. This material consisted of CD8+ T cells from cultured PBMCs, taken from culture after CMV antigen stimulation. The TCR comes from a human donor in good health (CMV status not recorded). Some clones in this sample may be carry-over from other donors' samples. The CDR3 sequence: CASSLDESWSYEQYF. In nucleotides, the CDR3 is TGTGCCAGCAGCTTAGACGAGAGCTGGTCCTACGAGCAGTACTTC.